This T cell receptor (beta chain) stems from a study of cytomegalovirus exposure and HLA in healthy donors. Trimming removed 4 bases from V and 8 bases from J; junction bases left unmatched: 5. Germline V gene sequence: CDR1 MNHNS, CDR2 SASEGT. The CDR3 has 14 amino acids. It was with 60 Vbeta and 13 Jbeta primers that the PCR ran. Clones were read by immunoSEQ multiplex PCR, and TCRdb kept only the in-frame ones, dropping some. The table lists about 55,000 clones, about three quarters of them singletons. Sequencing input: PBMCs. The source of this sequence is a female donor in good health and CMV-seronegative. The V and J genes are TRBV6-1 and TRBJ2-1; 10 positions agree with TRBD1. CDR3 nucleotide sequence: TGTGCCAGCAGTGGACAGGGGGCGCCGGATGAGCAGTTCTTC. This codes for CASSGQGAPDEQFF.